The clone carrying this TCR beta chain was observed a handful of times. This sample was taken from a study of blood T cell repertoires in COVID-19. About the study: Sites across the United States, Italy and Spain contributed samples from acute and convalescent COVID-19.

Trimming left V 5 bases short and J 5 bases short, with 18 bases between. The CDR3 is 15 residues long. Germline V CDR1 and CDR2: LNHDA, SQIVND (reference sequence). Assay used: immunoSEQ multiplex PCR; TCRdb lists only in-frame clones, some missing. The sample holds about 130,000 clones, 85% to 90% seen once. The sequence derives from a man aged 60 to 75 with COVID-19, enrolled during active disease. The rearrangement links TRBV19 to TRBJ1-1; tentatively, D is TRBD1 (6 bases). Sequencing used peripheral blood. CDR3 bases: TGTGCCAGTAGTTATCTGGGGGCGGGTGAGACTGAAGCTTTCTTT. Residues: CASSYLGAGETEAFF.